This T cell receptor (beta chain) was obtained from a study of T cells in women clearing cervical HPV infection. Overall study context: Only a few women had HLA typing results available. Findings of the study overall: CIN3+ cases had significantly higher TCR repertoire richness than controls, but evenness did not differ.

Genomic DNA, averaging about 1,200 ng per sample, yielded TCR beta CDR3 via immunoSEQ. Only in-frame clones appear in the TCRdb table, and some are missing; sequencing was by immunoSEQ multiplex PCR. The sample includes roughly 40,000 clones. Points on this clone: The antigen is not known.

The sample taken for sequencing was blood buffy coat. This receptor was obtained from a woman between 18 and 70 years old with a cervical HPV16 infection that either progressed to CIN3+ or cleared (not recorded which).

CDR3 protein: CASSLESLRANQPQHF. The sequenced part of the CDR3 DNA is TGTGCCAGCAGTTTAGAGTCATTACGTGCGAATCAGCCC. V usage is TRBV12-3 or TRBV12-4 and J usage is TRBJ1-5; D not resolved. The CDR3 end is not reached by the read, which stops 3 residues before it; the germline J gene fills it in. The CDR3 runs to 16 residues. V was cut by 1 base and J by 4 bases, with 14 bases left in between.